A single sample gave rise to the 21 T cell receptor beta chains below, sequenced in a study of CD8 T cells in ankylosing spondylitis. Study-level findings and limits: A TCR beta motif of eight highly homologous variants appeared characteristic of ankylosing spondylitis blood.

Their antigens remain unidentified. TCRdb re-called the 5' RACE reads through MiXCR, storing one row per CDR3 protein. The table records around 490,000 distinct CDR3 sequences, about 5% of them present only once. Sequenced input: blood, either unsorted or a sorted T cell fraction (not recorded which). The receptor source for this set is a male donor with ankylosing spondylitis.

This clonotype has ten or more counts. The CDR3 DNA follows: TGTGCCAGCAGGCCTGGACTTCCCACAGATACGCAGTATTTT. Amino acids: CASRPGLPTDTQYF. J is TRBJ2-3 and V is TRBV12-3 or TRBV12-4; TRBD2 is a possible D gene (5 bases). Trimming shortened V by 6 bases and J by 2 bases, and 12 bases separated the two germline ends. The CDR3 spans 14 residues.

This clonotype was counted only a few times. V and J are TRBV9 and TRBJ2-3; tentatively, D is TRBD1 or TRBD2 (5 bases each). Per the germline V gene, CDR1 is SGDLS and CDR2 is YYNGEE. The V gene lost 3 bases and the J gene lost 0 bases, with 11 bases spanning the gap. This CDR3 contains 15 residues. Written as DNA, the CDR3 is TGTGCCAGCAGCGCGGGGACGGTCAGCACAGATACGCAGTATTTT. Protein: CASSAGTVSTDTQYF.

As for this clonotype: A much more abundant neighbour one base away suggests this may be a read error. The rearrangement uses TRBV5-1 and TRBJ1-1; 7 bases map to TRBD1. Germline loops: CDR1 SGHRS, CDR2 YFSETQ. The CDR3 length is 14 residues. DNA for the CDR3: TGCGCCGGCAGCCAAATTCAGGGGGGCACTGAAGCTTTCTTT. Encoded protein: CAGSQIQGGTEAFF.

This clonotype was recorded at least ten times. The V call is TRBV29-1, the J call TRBJ2-5, with D perhaps TRBD1 (6 bases). This CDR3 comprises 15 residues. The germline CDR1 and CDR2 sequences are SQVTM and ANQGSEA. The V end was cut by 4 bases, the J end by 2 bases, with 17 bases between. The CDR3 DNA reads as TGCAGCGTTGTAGGACACAGGGCTCAGCAAGAGACCCAGTACTTC. Encoded protein: CSVVGHRAQQETQYF.

This clonotype was observed at least ten times. The J gene is TRBJ2-7, the V gene TRBV10-2; D gene unclear. In germline, CDR1 is WSHSY, CDR2 SAAADI. This CDR3 comprises 13 residues. V was trimmed by 7 bases and J by 1 base, leaving 11 bases between them. The CDR3 is CASTSAASYEQYF. CDR3 nucleotides: TGCGCCAGCACAAGCGCAGCATCCTACGAGCAGTACTTC.

This clonotype was counted at least ten times. V is TRBV5-1 and J is TRBJ2-1; a possible D gene is TRBD1 (5 bases). Trimming took off 2 bases at V and 2 bases at J, with 14 bases between the two ends. The CDR3 totals 16 residues. CDR1 is SGHRS and CDR2 is YFSETQ in the germline V gene. The CDR3 DNA sequence: TGCGCCAGCAGCTTTAGTCAAAGGGGTGCCTACAATGAGCAGTTCTTC. It specifies CASSFSQRGAYNEQFF.

This clonotype was counted between two and nine times. The chain joins TRBV20-1 to TRBJ1-2; D unclear. Germline V gene lookup returns CDR1 DFQATT and CDR2 SNEGSKA (reference sequence). This CDR3 is built from 14 residues. V dropped 0 bases and J dropped 4 bases, with 12 bases sitting between them. CDR3 in DNA: TGCAGTGCTAGAGATCAAAACATTTTCTATGGCTACACCTTC. As protein: CSARDQNIFYGYTF.

This clonotype occurred many times. The chain carries TRBV12-3 or TRBV12-4 and TRBJ1-3; D is unresolved. Trimming took off 6 bases at V and 7 bases at J, with 16 bases between the two ends. This CDR3 comprises 14 residues. Here the CDR3 reads CASRSDPTRNTIYF. DNA for the CDR3: TGTGCCAGCAGATCCGACCCAACCCGGAACACCATATATTTT.

Concerning this clonotype: This could be a read error, since a much larger clone is one nucleotide away. The CDR3 spells CASRDRANEQSF. As DNA, the CDR3 is TGTGCCAGCAGGGACAGGGCGAATGAGCAGTCCTTC. The chain combines TRBV7-9 with TRBJ2-1, with TRBD1 identical over 8 bases. The germline gives CDR1 SEHNR, CDR2 FQNEAQ (reference sequence). The CDR3 extends over 12 amino acids.

This clonotype was counted at least ten times. The J gene is TRBJ2-7, the V gene TRBV4-2, with 9 bases aligning to TRBD1. CDR1 and CDR2 (germline): LGHNA, YNFKEQ. J lost 3 bases, V lost 6 bases, and 9 bases had no gene match. CDR3 length: 15 amino acids. The CDR3 protein is CASSLPGQGFYEQYF. The CDR3 DNA sequence: TGTGCCAGCAGTCTACCGGGACAGGGATTCTACGAGCAGTACTTC.

The table lists this clonotype with a few counts. J is TRBJ2-7 and V is TRBV7-8; 8 bases match TRBD1. The CDR3 loop spans 15 amino acids. CDR1 is SGHVS and CDR2 is FQNEAQ in the germline V gene. J was trimmed by 0 bases and V by 5 bases; bases with no gene match: 6. CDR3: CASSMDRESSYEQYF. The CDR3 coding sequence is TGTGCCAGCAGCATGGACAGGGAGAGCTCCTACGAGCAGTACTTC.

This clonotype was counted many times. This rearrangement joins TRBV12-3 or TRBV12-4 to TRBJ1-1, with D tentatively TRBD1 (5 bases). V lost 5 bases and J 1 base, leaving 14 bases between the germline ends. There are 15 residues in the CDR3. The CDR3 here is CASSPWDSRNTEAFF. CDR3 DNA: TGTGCCAGCAGTCCATGGGACTCCCGGAACACTGAAGCTTTCTTT.

Many counts were recorded for this clonotype. The CDR3 loop is CASSTAGHNYEQYF. In nucleotides, the CDR3 is TGCGCCAGCAGCACTGCGGGACACAACTACGAGCAGTACTTC. The rearrangement uses TRBV5-1 and TRBJ2-7, with D perhaps TRBD1 or TRBD2 (6 bases each). The length of the CDR3 is 14 residues. V was pared by 4 bases and J by 3 bases, with 14 bases between. Germline loops: CDR1 SGHRS, CDR2 YFSETQ. The whole variable domain, filled in from reference TRBV5-1 and TRBJ2-7, reads KAGVTQTPRYLIKTRGQQVTLSCSPISGHRSVSWYQQTPGQGLQFLFEYFSETQRNKGNFPGRFSGRQFSNSRSEMNVSTLELGDSALYLCASSTAGHNYEQYFGPGTRLTVT.

Many counts were recorded for this clonotype. This chain joins TRBV7-2 and TRBJ1-3; a weak D match, TRBD1 (6 bases). CDR1 and CDR2 (germline): SGHTA, FQGNSA. The V gene lost 1 base and the J gene lost 2 bases, with 12 bases spanning the gap. The CDR3 has 16 amino acids. The CDR3 bases are TGTGCCAGCAGCTTAGTGGTGGCAGGGGCTGGAAACACCATATATTTT. Encoded protein: CASSLVVAGAGNTIYF.

Only a few counts were recorded for this clonotype. The chain links TRBV14 to TRBJ2-2, with a possible D match to TRBD2 (6 bases). Per germline, CDR1 SGHDN and CDR2 FVKESK. The germline V and J ends were trimmed by 2 bases and 0 bases, with 13 bases remaining between them. The CDR3 totals 17 residues. CDR3 amino acids: CASSQLGGTANTGELFF. CDR3 nucleotides: TGTGCCAGCAGCCAACTGGGCGGGACGGCGAACACCGGGGAGCTGTTTTTT.

A few counts support this clonotype. The chain joins TRBV28 to TRBJ1-1, with 7 bases lining up with TRBD1. The CDR3 sequence is 15 residues long. Germline V lookup: CDR1 MDHEN, CDR2 SYDVKM. V lost 2 bases to trimming and J lost 4 bases; unmatched junction nucleotides: 7. CDR3 sequence: CASSLTAGGTTEAFF. CDR3 sequence (DNA): TGTGCCAGCAGTTTAACGGCAGGGGGGACCACTGAAGCTTTCTTT.

This clonotype has ten or more counts. The chain is built from TRBV5-1 and TRBJ2-2; possible D gene TRBD2, 6 bases. Looked up from germline, CDR1 is SGHRS and CDR2 is YFSETQ. The CDR3 has 16 amino acids. The V end lost 0 bases, the J end lost 1 base, and 10 bases lay between the germline ends. CDR3: CASSLDRRVNTGELFF. The CDR3 DNA reads TGCGCCAGCAGCTTGGATCGGAGGGTGAACACCGGGGAGCTGTTTTTT.

This clonotype has ten or more counts. The rearrangement links TRBV27 to TRBJ2-3, with 7 positions matching TRBD2. In germline, CDR1 is MNHEY, CDR2 SMNVEV (reference sequence). The CDR3 is 13 residues long. The J segment lost 5 bases and the V segment lost 2 bases, leaving 1 base of the junction unmatched. The CDR3 protein is CASSLIAGDTQYF. CDR3 sequence (DNA): TGTGCCAGCAGTTTAATAGCGGGAGATACGCAGTATTTT.

V is TRBV10-1 and J is TRBJ2-1; perhaps D is TRBD1 or TRBD2 (6 bases each). V was shortened by 6 bases and J by 5 bases, with 20 bases between the two germline ends. Germline CDR1 reads WNHNN; CDR2 reads SYGVQD (reference sequence). This CDR3 has 16 amino acids. The CDR3 sequence is CASSPLGGRGDNEQFF. The CDR3, as DNA: TGCGCCAGCAGCCCCCTGGGGGGAAGGGGGGACAATGAGCAGTTCTTC.

This clonotype was seen many times. This rearrangement joins TRBV6-2 or TRBV6-3 to TRBJ2-5; 7 nucleotides agree with TRBD1. Per germline, CDR1 MNHEY and CDR2 SVGEGT. The junction had 5 bases not matched to a gene; V was cut back by 4 bases and J by 0 bases. The CDR3 loop spans 15 amino acids. The CDR3 reads CASSSIDRDQETQYF. The CDR3 DNA follows: TGTGCCAGCAGTTCCATCGACAGGGACCAAGAGACCCAGTACTTC.

This clonotype was detected a few times. The chain has TRBV4-2 and TRBJ1-5, with TRBD1 as a possible D gene (6 bases). Between the trimmed V and J ends, which lost 0 bases and 7 bases, there was a span of 19 bases. The CDR3 totals 17 residues. Germline loops: CDR1 LGHNA, CDR2 YNFKEQ. CDR3 residues: CASSQEGGGPREQPQHF. The CDR3 DNA is TGTGCCAGCAGCCAAGAGGGTGGGGGGCCCCGGGAGCAGCCCCAGCATTTT.